This record covers a single T cell receptor (beta chain). No antigen is known for it. No much larger clone is present one base from it, and per-base qualities are unavailable. The sample originates from a study of T cell repertoires and HLA-DP antigens (dated by TCRdb to 2017 to 2018). Notes on the research overall: An in vitro model of CD4+ T cell alloreactivity against allogeneic HLA-DP presented by transduced HeLa cells was used in the study. The two alloantigens modelled structurally similar versus dissimilar alloantigens, differing from self at one and nine to ten peptide-binding groove amino acids, respectively. Of the three donors, two were male and one was female, and their ages ranged from the 18-to-29 age band up to the 60-to-69 age band. The average DNA input was around 240 ng for sorted CD137+CD4+ samples versus 900 to 1,500 ng for pre-culture CD4+ samples. Study-wide conclusions, independent of this receptor: Limitations were identified as the inclusion of only three donors, the use of a non-physiological HeLa antigen-presenting system, and the use of total CD4+ responder cells. Clones undetected before culture had an average cumulative frequency of 36.3% against one allele and about 46% against the other. Sorted CD137+ cells showed similar clonality against both alloantigens (roughly 0.39), much higher than the clonality of pre-culture samples (approximately 0.039). Separate analysis of naive and memory CD4+ repertoires was not performed.

Relative to germline, V is missing 5 bases and J is missing 3 bases, with 8 bases of the junction outside any gene match. The germline V gene supplies CDR1 SNHLY and CDR2 FYNNEI. The CDR3 has 16 amino acids, counting the end cysteine and phenylalanine. The DNA shown is the 48-base CDR3, in frame from base 1. The immunoSEQ multiplex PCR, with forward primers for 54 TRBV segments and reverse primers for 13 TRBJ segments, was used to amplify TCRB CDR3 regions. Pre-culture CD4+ samples were sequenced at deep resolution with a target of approximately 180,000 T cell genomes. Sequencing of amplicons was performed on an Illumina HiSeq System, and 87 bp reads covering the CDR3 were generated. In the source study's methods: PCR and sequencing errors in the reads were corrected, and CDR3 regions were defined by aligning to IMGT reference sequences. Synthetic template pools were used to estimate the numbers of templates and unique rearrangements. Clonality was calculated as 1 minus Pielou's evenness. Richness was estimated with the Daley-Smith estimator. Morisita's index was used to measure repertoire overlap. Clones found in cultured samples but undetected in the pre-culture repertoire of the corresponding donor were defined as low-abundance clones. TCRdb retrieved this table from immuneACCESS and kept in-frame rearrangements only. Not all clones are present; in checked studies, unresolved V genes account for under half, and no reason is known for the remainder. The V and J calls and clone size are taken from that table; D and trimming were inferred from the DNA. The sample yields approximately 110,000 clones; 80% to 95% were counted once. 0.27% of the sample lies in the top ten.

Untouched CD4+ T cells were isolated from Ficoll-separated PBMC through negative selection with magnetic beads, and an average purity of around 98% was reached. Untouched CD4+ T cells were isolated from Ficoll-separated PBMC with magnetic beads, reaching about 97.7% purity with negligible CD8+ contamination. Peripheral blood mononuclear cells came from the buffy coats of three healthy blood donors, who served as the study's donors. CMV seronegative status was shared by all three donors. Genomic DNA was extracted with the DNeasy Blood & Tissue Kit. Genomic DNA from sorted CD137+CD4+ cells and from pre-culture CD4+ baseline samples of each subject was subjected to TCRB sequencing.

Sequenced material: CD4+ T cells from PBMCs. This TCR derives from a young woman in good health and CMV-seronegative. The rearranged segments are TRBV2 and TRBJ2-2; 8 of the junction bases match TRBD2. The CDR3 amino acid sequence is: CASSPRGGRDTGELFF. The base sequence is TGTGCCAGCAGTCCTCGGGGGGGTCGAGACACCGGGGAGCTGTTTTTT.